The source of this T cell receptor beta chain is a study of cytomegalovirus exposure and HLA in healthy donors. Study in general: An analysis done earlier identified 120 million or so unique TCR beta sequences from about 179 million T cells.

A note on this clone: No antigen is known for it.

This CDR3 contains 16 residues. After removal of 6 bases from V and 5 bases from J, the junction contained 11 bases not matched to a gene. CDR1 MDHEN and CDR2 SYDVKM come from the germline V gene. PCR involved 60 Vbeta and 13 Jbeta primers. Sequencing was performed with immunoSEQ multiplex PCR; in TCRdb, only in-frame clones are kept and a portion is missing. The data show about 100,000 clones, with 78% seen just once and more than 0.6% held by the top ten. Nominally healthy donors were sampled, though unrecorded immune exposures were likely. Study outcomes and limitations: Indistinguishability led to the exclusion of some V segments, TRBV6-2 and TRBV6-3 included. Most likely, a cluster of highly shared sequence variants arose as a sequencing artifact.

V usage is TRBV28 and J usage is TRBJ1-5, with 9 bases identical to TRBD1. This sequence originates from a woman aged 60-75 years in good health and CMV-seronegative. Specimen: PBMCs. The CDR3 sequence: CASSSPGQGLHQPQHF. The CDR3, as DNA: TGTGCCAGCAGCTCTCCAGGACAGGGGCTCCATCAGCCCCAGCATTTT.